Listed below are T cell receptor beta chains from one sample, sequenced in a study of neurological immune-mediated disorders. TCRdb redid the calling of the 5' RACE reads with MiXCR, one entry per CDR3 protein. The sample includes around 62,000 distinct CDR3 sequences, 4.1% seen only once; the top ten take just over 2.5%. Sequenced material: PBMCs. The receptors were gathered from a man aged 50-59 years with multiple sclerosis. Each CDR3 is given with its conserved first and last residue. Fields, in order: CDR3 protein, CDR3 DNA, V gene, clone size, J gene, D gene. The D gene is left open where the match is weak. Where a row states a size, it is once, few, many or the class of an expanded clone; other rows omit it.

CASSLTGPQETQYF,TGCGCCAGCAGCTTGACGGGACCTCAAGAGACCCAGTACTTC,TRBV4-1,many,TRBJ2-5,-
CASSSGGPAEAFF,TGTGCCAGCAGCTCGGGGGGCCCGGCTGAAGCTTTCTTT,TRBV12-3/TRBV12-4,many,TRBJ1-1,-
CASSYEYNEQFF,TGTGCCAGCAGTTACGAATACAATGAGCAGTTCTTC,TRBV6-2/TRBV6-3,many,TRBJ2-1,-
CASSQNSPNEQFF,TGTGCCAGCAGCCAGAATAGTCCCAATGAGCAGTTCTTC,TRBV5-5,many,TRBJ2-1,-
CSARVMQAGSNTEAFF,TGCAGTGCTAGAGTTATGCAGGCGGGATCGAACACTGAAGCTTTCTTT,TRBV20-1,medium-sized,TRBJ1-1,-
CASSRAQTYNEQFF,TGTGCCAGCAGCCGAGCACAGACCTACAATGAGCAGTTCTTC,TRBV3-1,-,TRBJ2-1,-
CASSLAGGLGETQYF,TGTGCTAGCAGCTTAGCGGGGGGGCTCGGAGAGACCCAGTACTTC,TRBV7-7,-,TRBJ2-5,TRBD2
CASSLYAGLGANVLTF,TGTGCCAGCAGCTTGTACGCGGGGCTTGGGGCCAACGTCCTGACTTTC,TRBV5-4,many,TRBJ2-6,-
CASSLEFGSDEQFF,TGTGCCAGCAGCTTAGAGTTCGGATCTGATGAGCAGTTCTTC,TRBV7-6,many,TRBJ2-1,-
CAWREPGTEAFF,TGTGCCTGGAGGGAGCCGGGAACTGAAGCTTTCTTT,TRBV30,many,TRBJ1-1,-
CASSLGVFGTEAFF,TGCGCCAGCAGCTTGGGGGTATTCGGCACTGAAGCTTTCTTT,TRBV5-1,many,TRBJ1-1,-
CASSLGSSGLRYQPQHF,TGTGCCAGCAGCCTCGGATCCTCAGGACTGAGGTATCAGCCCCAGCATTTT,TRBV12-3/TRBV12-4,many,TRBJ1-5,-
CASSPTPARTGELFF,TGTGCCAGCTCACCAACGCCCGCTCGGACCGGGGAGCTGTTTTTT,TRBV18,many,TRBJ2-2,-
CASSISGGRSTDTQYF,TGTGCCAGCAGTATTAGCGGGGGGCGAAGCACAGATACGCAGTATTTT,TRBV6-5,many,TRBJ2-3,TRBD2